This entry describes one T cell receptor (beta chain). Its binding antigen is unknown. Base qualities are missing; no much larger clone stands one base away. Libraries were made using the immunoSEQ multiplex PCR assay. TCRdb provides this immuneACCESS table in a form limited to in-frame rearrangements. Some clones are lacking; in checked studies, under half of them reflect an unresolved V gene, and why the rest are absent is not known. In this sample the table shows 150,000 to 200,000 clones, 75% to 95% of which occur a single time. 1.5% of the sample is held by the ten biggest clonotypes. The data belong to a study of control samples from healthy donors and cancer patients (dated by TCRdb to 2020 to 2021). V is trimmed back by 5 bases and J by 2 bases, and the junction contains 3 bases that no gene match accounts for. The cysteine opens and the phenylalanine closes a CDR3 of 14 amino acids. The only DNA kept is the CDR3, 42 bases in frame from the first base. CDR1 is given as MGHDK and CDR2 as SYGVNS, both from the germline V gene.

This chain is built from TRBV25-1 and TRBJ1-5; TRBD1 lines up with 7 middle nucleotides. The origin of this receptor is a woman in her thirties in good health. Sample: blood. The sequence in DNA is TGTGCCAGCAGTACCACAGGGGGCAATCAGCCCCAGCATTTT. Its product reads: CASSTTGGNQPQHF.